The sequence of this TCR beta chain was determined in a study of blood T cell repertoires in COVID-19. The wider study: COVID-19 samples from acute and convalescent phases originated in the United States, Italy and Spain.

Germline V gene sequence: CDR1 GTSNPN, CDR2 SVGIG (reference sequence). V was cut by 0 bases and J by 8 bases, with 8 bases left in between. This CDR3 comprises 13 residues. The authors' processing: Scientists estimated how many nucleated cells there were by amplifying reference gene primers. TCRdb keeps only in-frame clones here, not all; method: immunoSEQ multiplex PCR. From that table come the V and J calls and clone size; the DNA was used to work out D and trimming. Of under 450,000 clones in the sample, roughly 77% are singletons; the top ten hold more than 1%. The sequence derives from a human donor with acute or convalescent COVID-19. The donor label of this sample is uncertain. The sample comprised peripheral blood. This chain connects TRBV30 to TRBJ1-6; D is uncertain. The CDR3 DNA sequence: TGTGCCTGGAGTGTCACTAGGGATTCACCCCTCCACTTT. Its translation: CAWSVTRDSPLHF.